A selection of T cell receptor beta chains follows, all from one sample in a study of blood T cell repertoires in COVID-19. Profiling relied on immunoSEQ multiplex PCR, and the TCRdb table lists in-frame clones only, not all of them. The profile shows roughly 200,000 clones, 85% of them singletons. The sample comprised peripheral blood. The receptor source for this set is an elderly woman with acute or convalescent COVID-19. CDR3s include the opening cysteine and the closing phenylalanine or tryptophan. Fields, in order: clone size, V gene, CDR3 protein. Size values are once, few and many counts, or a class for expanded clones, and some rows have none.

clone_size: NA
v_call: TRBV6-5
cdr3_aa: CASSFSQGRGNQPQHF

clone_size: NA
v_call: TRBV21-1
cdr3_aa: CASSKDLAGEQFF

clone_size: NA
v_call: TRBV10-3
cdr3_aa: CAVRGSSYNEQFF

clone_size: NA
v_call: TRBV5-4
cdr3_aa: CASSLSGTSGRDEQFF

clone_size: NA
v_call: TRBV9
cdr3_aa: CASSKGTGRTNYGYTF

clone_size: once
v_call: TRBV7-2
cdr3_aa: CASSPSSGPTGGGYTF

clone_size: NA
v_call: TRBV27
cdr3_aa: CASSPLGTAGNTEAFF

clone_size: NA
v_call: TRBV11-3
cdr3_aa: CASSLGLGALVETQYF

clone_size: NA
v_call: TRBV3-1/TRBV3-2
cdr3_aa: CASSQGSPGGPGELFF

clone_size: NA
v_call: TRBV6-5
cdr3_aa: CASTLTGGKNIQYF

clone_size: once
v_call: TRBV3-1/TRBV3-2
cdr3_aa: CASSLRTGAKNEKLFF

clone_size: NA
v_call: TRBV24-1
cdr3_aa: CATSDLRGAADTQYF

clone_size: NA
v_call: TRBV3-1/TRBV3-2
cdr3_aa: CASSQDSGTYNEQFF

clone_size: few
v_call: TRBV6-2/TRBV6-3
cdr3_aa: CASSKPIQGSYEQYF

clone_size: once
v_call: TRBV27
cdr3_aa: CASSKAGSQFFSNQPQHF

clone_size: NA
v_call: TRBV20-1
cdr3_aa: CSASRLTSGIQETQYF

clone_size: NA
v_call: TRBV7-2
cdr3_aa: CASSLWSMNTEAFF

clone_size: NA
v_call: TRBV6-5
cdr3_aa: CASLDRGLYGYTF

clone_size: NA
v_call: TRBV2
cdr3_aa: CASSEETGTYNEQFF

clone_size: once
v_call: TRBV29-1
cdr3_aa: CSVGAPGYEQYF

clone_size: once
v_call: TRBV27
cdr3_aa: CASIARWQGENEQYF

clone_size: NA
v_call: TRBV19
cdr3_aa: CASSIRDRTYEQYF

clone_size: NA
v_call: TRBV7-2
cdr3_aa: CASKRGGAVNEQFF

clone_size: few
v_call: TRBV11-2
cdr3_aa: CASSPKKTVFEKLFF

clone_size: once
v_call: TRBV18
cdr3_aa: CASSPEDSQYYGYTF

clone_size: NA
v_call: TRBV6-2/TRBV6-3
cdr3_aa: CASSYSRVWQPQHF

clone_size: NA
v_call: TRBV18
cdr3_aa: CASSPRGGLAGVSSYNEQFF

clone_size: NA
v_call: TRBV19
cdr3_aa: CASTELGSETQYF

clone_size: NA
v_call: TRBV18
cdr3_aa: CASSPPSGTYNEQFF

clone_size: NA
v_call: TRBV7-9
cdr3_aa: CASSSRAEGQETQYF

clone_size: once
v_call: TRBV5-1
cdr3_aa: CASSLGASSYQETQYF

clone_size: NA
v_call: TRBV29-1
cdr3_aa: CSVRESSNQPQHF

clone_size: few
v_call: TRBV14
cdr3_aa: CASSQRQTSSYNSPLHF

clone_size: NA
v_call: TRBV4-3
cdr3_aa: CASSRAWTDTEAFF

clone_size: NA
v_call: TRBV7-8
cdr3_aa: CASSLATVNQPQHF

clone_size: NA
v_call: TRBV9
cdr3_aa: CASSTYEGYTF

clone_size: few
v_call: TRBV18
cdr3_aa: CASSPGLVSYEQYF

clone_size: NA
v_call: TRBV7-2
cdr3_aa: CASSLVAGGVKAFF

clone_size: NA
v_call: TRBV9
cdr3_aa: CASSVDLGGPNSPLHF

clone_size: NA
v_call: TRBV12-3/TRBV12-4
cdr3_aa: CASSYLAGKTQFF